Given below is one TCR beta chain in context. The antigen is not known. This specimen comes from a study of T-cell reconstitution after alpha-beta-depleted transplantation in children. Study results and caveats: Elevated TCRbeta diversity at day 60 was traced, in some patients, to surviving recipient T cells and thymic progenitors. Two months or so post-transplant, alpha-beta T cells reportedly derived from several hundred expanded graft clones. When one year had passed after transplant, most T-cell counts and diversity came from newly produced T cells.

TCRbeta library preparation incorporated unique molecular identifiers. MiXCR, applied by TCRdb to the PCR reads, yields one record per CDR3 protein. The sample holds 220,000 or so distinct CDR3 sequences; approximately 8.9% are singletons and the top ten take 5% to 8%. The specimen was PBMCs, mostly from graft donor cells, collected 180 days after TCRalphabeta/CD19-depleted stem cell transplant. This clonotype was sampled from a male patient younger than 18 who had a stem cell transplant for acute lymphoblastic leukemia, so the T cells may come from the graft donor.

The CDR3 DNA sequence: TGTGCCAGCAGCCCCGGGGTCTATGGCTACACCTTC. This gives the protein CASSPGVYGYTF. The rearrangement uses TRBV3-1 and TRBJ1-2; D gene uncertain. With 4 bases removed from V and 4 bases from J, the gap between germline ends came to 7 bases. CDR3 length: 12 residues. Germline V gene lookup returns CDR1 LGHDT and CDR2 YNNKEL (reference sequence).